This T cell receptor (beta chain) is from a study of post-analysis software for immune sequencing data. Findings and limits, study-wide: Compared against controls, patients with multiple sclerosis displayed significantly lower normalized Chao1 diversity. In patients, TRBV5-6, TRBV5-1 and TRBV20-1 belonged to five TRBV segments found more frequently than in controls.

Between the trimmed V and J ends, which lost 8 bases and 1 base, there was a span of 17 bases. This CDR3 has 15 residues. The germline gives CDR1 SGHAT, CDR2 FQNNGV. Incorporated into the TCR beta cDNA libraries were unique molecular identifiers, which served to reduce PCR and sequencing biases. One entry per CDR3 protein results from TCRdb running MiXCR on the PCR reads. The data hold 400,000 to 500,000 distinct CDR3 sequences, with approximately 39% observed a single time. On this clonotype itself: Its matching antigen is unknown.

The TCR originated in a girl aged 2 to 10 with multiple sclerosis. This chain joins TRBV11-2 and TRBJ1-1, with D possibly being TRBD1 (5 bases). The sample taken for sequencing was blood. The CDR3 is CASYLGQEGNTEAFF. CDR3 nucleotide sequence: TGTGCCAGCTATCTGGGGCAAGAGGGGAACACTGAAGCTTTCTTT.